These 18 T cell receptor beta chains came from one sample sequenced in a study of naive and memory T cell subsets. Both TRBC1 and TRBC2 were covered by a beta constant-region primer of two equimolar oligonucleotides. Ligated cDNA was amplified by four rounds of PCR with nested alpha and beta constant-region primers and SP2. MiXCR, applied by TCRdb to the UMI-ligation and nested PCR reads, yields one record per CDR3 protein. The table records around 100,000 distinct CDR3 sequences, roughly 15% of them present only once. Study-wide points: Possibly reflecting memory cells re-expressing CD45RA, a few larger clonotypes occurred in naive repertoires, especially CD8.

No antigen has been identified for these receptors. Sequencing was performed on naive CD8+ T cells from blood. The receptors come from a human donor in good health.

In this sample, this clonotype turned up many times. The chain uses TRBV11-2 and TRBJ2-3, with a weak D call TRBD1 (6 bases). The germline gives CDR1 SGHAT, CDR2 FQNNGV. The CDR3 runs 16 residues. V lost 5 bases and J 3 bases, leaving 18 bases between the germline ends. CDR3 sequence reads: CASSPETGARTDTQYF. The CDR3 DNA follows: TGTGCCAGCAGCCCCGAGACAGGAGCTAGAACAGATACGCAGTATTTT. The variable domain in full, completed from reference TRBV11-2 and TRBJ2-3, reads EAGVAQSPRYKIIEKRQSVAFWCNPISGHATLYWYQQILGQGPKLLIQFQNNGVVDDSQLPKDRFSAERLKGVDSTLKIQPAKLEDSAVYLCASSPETGARTDTQYFGPGTRLTVL.

The J gene is TRBJ2-1, the V gene TRBV7-9; TRBD2 is a possible D gene (5 bases). V lost 5 bases and J lost 9, with 14 bases in between. The CDR3 runs 13 residues. Germline V CDR1 and CDR2: SEHNR, FQNEAQ (reference sequence). The CDR3 loop reads CASSPSTSAEQFF. The DNA of the CDR3 is TGTGCCAGCAGCCCGAGTACTAGTGCTGAGCAGTTCTTC.

V is TRBV16 and J is TRBJ1-2; the match to TRBD1 covers 9 bases. The CDR3 extends over 17 amino acids. V trimming: 0 bases; J trimming: 3 bases; junction bases outside the gene matches: 8. The germline V gene encodes CDR1 KGHSY and CDR2 FQNENV. CDR3 loop: CASSQSSSTGGDYGYTF. CDR3 sequence (DNA): TGTGCCAGCAGCCAATCTAGTTCGACAGGGGGAGACTATGGCTACACCTTC.

Only one count was recorded for this clonotype. V is TRBV29-1 and J is TRBJ2-1; unclear D gene. The germline CDR1 and CDR2 sequences are SQVTM and ANQGSEA. The CDR3 runs to 11 residues. Trimming cost V 5 bases and J 7 bases, with 9 bases left between them. CDR3 in DNA: TGCAGCGTTTTGATGGGGAATGAGCAGTTCTTC. As protein: CSVLMGNEQFF.

The DNA for the CDR3 is TGTGCCAGCAGTCGATCACCAGGGAGTTCCTACAATGAGCAGTTCTTC. As protein: CASSRSPGSSYNEQFF. The V and J genes are TRBV27 and TRBJ2-1, with D possibly being TRBD1 or TRBD2 (5 bases each). Germline V gene data show CDR1 as MNHEY and CDR2 as SMNVEV (reference sequence). V shed 5 bases and J shed 1 base, with 15 bases lying between them. This CDR3 has 16 residues.

This clonotype has more than one count but fewer than ten. The chain employs TRBV12-3 or TRBV12-4 and TRBJ1-6; D possibly corresponds to TRBD1 (5 bases). Trimming shortened V by 5 bases and J by 9 bases, and 5 bases separated the two germline ends. This CDR3 spans 11 amino acids. CDR3 sequence: CASSTGSPLHF. For the CDR3, the DNA is TGTGCCAGCAGTACAGGTTCACCCCTCCACTTT.

V and J are TRBV28 and TRBJ1-2, with D uncertain. Trimming pared 6 bases from V and 5 bases from J, leaving 16 bases between. The CDR3 runs 14 residues. CDR1 and CDR2 from the germline V gene are MDHEN and SYDVKM. CDR3 region: CASSPPWQNYGYTF. The CDR3 coding sequence is TGTGCCAGCAGCCCCCCTTGGCAGAATTATGGCTACACCTTC.

In this sample, this clonotype turned up many times. V and J are TRBV20-1 and TRBJ1-1; 7 nucleotides agree with TRBD1. V gave up 5 bases and J gave up 3 bases; unmatched junction bases: 3. Germline V lookup: CDR1 DFQATT, CDR2 SNEGSKA (reference sequence). The CDR3 totals 12 residues. DNA for the CDR3: TGCAGTGCTCACAGGGGATACACTGAAGCTTTCTTT. Its translation: CSAHRGYTEAFF.

This clonotype was found many times. This chain's CDR3 is CASSRDGPNTEAFF. The CDR3 DNA is TGTGCCAGCAGCAGAGACGGGCCTAACACTGAAGCTTTCTTT. The chain recombines TRBV7-3 with TRBJ1-1; D is unresolved. There are 14 residues in the CDR3. Per germline, CDR1 SGHTA and CDR2 FQGTGA. V was pared by 5 bases and J by 2 bases, with 12 bases between.

This clonotype has more than one count but fewer than ten. CDR3 region: CASSEWKTNYGYTF. The CDR3 DNA reads as TGTGCCAGCAGTGAATGGAAAACGAACTATGGCTACACCTTC. The genes are TRBV25-1 and TRBJ1-2, with D unresolved. Trimming pared 1 base from V and 2 bases from J, leaving 8 bases between. Germline CDR1 is MGHDK and CDR2 is SYGVNS. This CDR3 spans 14 amino acids.

CDR3 coding DNA: TGTGCCAGCAGCTTAGGGACAGCCTTTTCCTACGAGCAGTACTTC. It is translated as CASSLGTAFSYEQYF. The V gene is TRBV7-2, the J gene TRBJ2-7; possible D gene TRBD1, 6 bases. The CDR3 is 15 amino acids. V was cut by 1 base and J by 1 base, with 11 bases left in between. Per the germline V gene, CDR1 is SGHTA and CDR2 is FQGNSA.

The rearrangement joins TRBV27 to TRBJ2-1; TRBD2 agrees at 9 bases. The V and J ends lost 6 bases and 9 bases, in that order; junction bases with no gene match: 12. The germline V gene has CDR1 MNHEY and CDR2 SMNVEV (reference sequence). There are 15 residues in the CDR3. The CDR3 DNA sequence: TGTGCCAGCAGCTGGGCGCCGGGACTAGCAGGTGAGCAGTTCTTC. Translating gives CASSWAPGLAGEQFF.

The CDR3 loop is CSVAGLAVDYNEQFF. DNA for the CDR3: TGCAGCGTCGCGGGACTAGCGGTGGACTACAATGAGCAGTTCTTC. The chain uses TRBV29-1 and TRBJ2-1; 11 bases agree with TRBD2. The germline gives CDR1 SQVTM, CDR2 ANQGSEA. V trimming: 6 bases; J trimming: 3 bases; junction bases outside the gene matches: 7. The CDR3 covers 15 residues.

This clonotype was counted many times. This chain links TRBV7-6 with TRBJ2-5; TRBD2 matches 7 bases. Germline CDR1 reads SGHVS; CDR2 reads FNYEAQ. The junction had 9 bases not matched to a gene; V was cut back by 5 bases and J by 0 bases. This CDR3 has 16 amino acids. In DNA, the CDR3 is TGTGCCAGCAGCCTTAGACTAGCCACGGACCAAGAGACCCAGTACTTC. Amino acid sequence: CASSLRLATDQETQYF.

This clonotype has more than one count but fewer than ten. This chain links TRBV5-4 with TRBJ2-7; unclear D gene. The CDR3 sequence is 13 residues long. Trimming pared 2 bases from V and 4 bases from J, leaving 10 bases between. The germline gives CDR1 SGHNT, CDR2 YYREEE (reference sequence). CDR3 loop: CASSFSGLYEQYF. CDR3 nucleotides: TGTGCCAGCAGCTTTTCAGGCTTGTACGAGCAGTACTTC.

This clonotype was detected only a few times. The rearrangement links TRBV2 to TRBJ2-7, with D unclear. There are 10 residues in the CDR3. The V end lost 2 bases, the J end lost 5 bases, and 1 base lay between the germline ends. CDR1 is SNHLY, CDR2 FYNNEI, per germline. This chain's CDR3 is CASSENEQYF. The CDR3 DNA reads as TGTGCCAGCAGTGAAAACGAGCAGTACTTC.

There are a few counts of this clonotype. V and J are TRBV5-1 and TRBJ1-1; 7 bases agree with TRBD1. J lost 8 bases, V lost 8 bases, and 6 bases had no gene match. The CDR3 consists of 11 residues. Germline CDR1 reads SGHRS; CDR2 reads YFSETQ. The CDR3 sequence: CASRTGKEAFF. CDR3 DNA: TGCGCCAGTAGGACAGGCAAAGAAGCTTTCTTT. Together with reference TRBV5-1 and TRBJ1-1, the CDR3 gives the full variable domain: KAGVTQTPRYLIKTRGQQVTLSCSPISGHRSVSWYQQTPGQGLQFLFEYFSETQRNKGNFPGRFSGRQFSNSRSEMNVSTLELGDSALYLCASRTGKEAFFGQGTRLTVV.

This clonotype has at least ten counts. The rearrangement uses TRBV18 and TRBJ2-5, with TRBD1 identical over 10 bases. CDR1 and CDR2 from the germline V gene are KGHSH and LQKENI. The CDR3 runs 17 residues. V shed 3 bases and J 2 bases; nucleotides not matched to a gene: 9. As DNA, the CDR3 is TGTGCCAGCTCACCTCGGGACAGGGGAAATGGGCAAGAGACCCAGTACTTC. This translates into CASSPRDRGNGQETQYF.